This T cell receptor beta chain was sequenced for a study of cytomegalovirus exposure and HLA in healthy donors. This clone was recorded once. The primer mix had 60 Vbeta and 13 Jbeta primers. Assay: immunoSEQ multiplex PCR; the TCRdb copy retains only in-frame clones and omits some. The sample holds 150,000 or so clones, over 60% seen once. V lost 1 base to trimming and J lost 2 bases, with 10 bases between them. The length of the CDR3 is 15 residues. CDR1 is SGHAT and CDR2 is FQDESV in the germline V gene (reference sequence). The V gene is TRBV11-1, the J gene TRBJ2-3; no definite D call. This TCR was recovered from a man aged 45-60 years in good health and CMV-seropositive. The specimen sequenced was PBMCs. The chain's CDR3 is CASSLGPVDTDTQYF. The CDR3 coding sequence is TGTGCCAGCAGCTTAGGTCCAGTCGACACAGATACGCAGTATTTT.